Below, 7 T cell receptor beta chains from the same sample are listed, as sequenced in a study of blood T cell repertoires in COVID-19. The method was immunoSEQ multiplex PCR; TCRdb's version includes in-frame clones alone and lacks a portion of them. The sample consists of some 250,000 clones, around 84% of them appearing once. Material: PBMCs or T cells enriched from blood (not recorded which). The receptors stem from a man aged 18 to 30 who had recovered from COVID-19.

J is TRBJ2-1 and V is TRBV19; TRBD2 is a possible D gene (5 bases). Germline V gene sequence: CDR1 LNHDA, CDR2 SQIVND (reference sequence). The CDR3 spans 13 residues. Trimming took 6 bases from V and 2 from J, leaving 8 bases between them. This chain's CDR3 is CASSQAAYNEQFF. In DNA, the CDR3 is TGTGCCAGTAGCCAAGCGGCCTACAATGAGCAGTTCTTC.

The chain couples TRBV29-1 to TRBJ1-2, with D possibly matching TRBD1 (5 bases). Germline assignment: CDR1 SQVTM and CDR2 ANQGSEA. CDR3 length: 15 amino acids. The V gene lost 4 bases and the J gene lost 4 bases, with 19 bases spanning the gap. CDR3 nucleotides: TGCAGCGTTGGGGCAGGGTATGAAACAATCTATGGCTACACCTTC. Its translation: CSVGAGYETIYGYTF.

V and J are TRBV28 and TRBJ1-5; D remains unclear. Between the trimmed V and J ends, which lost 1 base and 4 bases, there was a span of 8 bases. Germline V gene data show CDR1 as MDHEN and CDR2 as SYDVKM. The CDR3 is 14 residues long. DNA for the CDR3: TGTGCCAGCAGTTTATTTTCCAGTAATCAGCCCCAGCATTTT. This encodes CASSLFSSNQPQHF.

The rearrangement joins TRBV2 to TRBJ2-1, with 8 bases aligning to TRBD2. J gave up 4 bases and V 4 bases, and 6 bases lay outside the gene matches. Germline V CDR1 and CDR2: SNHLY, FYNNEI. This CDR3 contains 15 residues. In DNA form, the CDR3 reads TGTGCCAGCAGTGTGGAGGGCGGGAGGTACAATGAGCAGTTCTTC. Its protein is CASSVEGGRYNEQFF.

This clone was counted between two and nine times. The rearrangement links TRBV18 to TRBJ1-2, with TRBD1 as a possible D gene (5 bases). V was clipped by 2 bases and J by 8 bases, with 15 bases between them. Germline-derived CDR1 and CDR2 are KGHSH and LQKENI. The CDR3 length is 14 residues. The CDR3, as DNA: TGTGCCAGCTCACCAGGCAGGGCCTCTGAAGGCTACACCTTC. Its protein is CASSPGRASEGYTF.

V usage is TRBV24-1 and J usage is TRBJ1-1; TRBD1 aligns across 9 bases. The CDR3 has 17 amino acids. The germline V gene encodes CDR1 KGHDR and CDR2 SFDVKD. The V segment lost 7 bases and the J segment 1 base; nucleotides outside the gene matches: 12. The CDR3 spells CATRPGQGLNSNTEAFF. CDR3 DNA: TGTGCCACCAGACCAGGACAGGGGCTAAATTCGAACACTGAAGCTTTCTTT.

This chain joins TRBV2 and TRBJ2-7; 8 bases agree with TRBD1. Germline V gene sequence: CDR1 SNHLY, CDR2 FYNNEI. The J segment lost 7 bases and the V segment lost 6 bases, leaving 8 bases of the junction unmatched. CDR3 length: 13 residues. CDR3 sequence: CASSGDRQREQYF. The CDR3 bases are TGTGCCAGCAGCGGGGACAGGCAACGGGAGCAGTACTTC. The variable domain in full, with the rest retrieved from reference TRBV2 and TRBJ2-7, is EPEVTQTPSHQVTQMGQEVILRCVPISNHLYFYWYRQILGQKVEFLVSFYNNEISEKSEIFDDQFSVERPDGSNFTLKIRSTKLEDSAMYFCASSGDRQREQYFGPGTRLTVT.